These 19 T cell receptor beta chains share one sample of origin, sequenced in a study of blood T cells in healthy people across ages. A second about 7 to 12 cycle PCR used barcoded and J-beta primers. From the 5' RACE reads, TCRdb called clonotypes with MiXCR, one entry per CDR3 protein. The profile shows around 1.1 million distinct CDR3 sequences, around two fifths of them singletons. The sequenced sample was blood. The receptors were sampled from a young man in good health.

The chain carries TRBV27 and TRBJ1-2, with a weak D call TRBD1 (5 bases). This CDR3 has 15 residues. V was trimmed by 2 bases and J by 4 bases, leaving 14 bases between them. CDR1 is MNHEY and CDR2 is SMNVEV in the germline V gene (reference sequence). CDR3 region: CASSLKAGGVYGYTF. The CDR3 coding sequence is TGTGCCAGCAGTTTAAAGGCCGGAGGGGTCTATGGCTACACCTTC.

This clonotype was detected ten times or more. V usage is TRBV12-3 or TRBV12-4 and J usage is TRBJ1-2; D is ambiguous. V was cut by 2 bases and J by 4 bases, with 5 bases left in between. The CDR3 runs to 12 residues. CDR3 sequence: CASSLTIYGYTF. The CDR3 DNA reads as TGTGCCAGCAGTTTAACGATCTATGGCTACACCTTC.

CDR3 residues: CSVLGAGGMSGYTF. As DNA, the CDR3 is TGCAGTGTCCTCGGGGCAGGGGGCATGAGTGGCTACACCTTC. The rearrangement links TRBV20-1 to TRBJ1-2, with 8 nucleotides matching TRBD1. Looked up from germline, CDR1 is DFQATT and CDR2 is SNEGSKA (reference sequence). This CDR3 has 14 amino acids. The V segment lost 7 bases and the J segment 7 bases; nucleotides outside the gene matches: 14.

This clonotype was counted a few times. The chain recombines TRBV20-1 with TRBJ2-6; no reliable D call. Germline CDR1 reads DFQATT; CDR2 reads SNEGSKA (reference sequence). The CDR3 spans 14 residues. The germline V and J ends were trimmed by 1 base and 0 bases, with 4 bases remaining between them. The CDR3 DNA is TGCAGTGCTAGAGCTAGCTCTGGGGCCAACGTCCTGACTTTC. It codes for CSARASSGANVLTF.

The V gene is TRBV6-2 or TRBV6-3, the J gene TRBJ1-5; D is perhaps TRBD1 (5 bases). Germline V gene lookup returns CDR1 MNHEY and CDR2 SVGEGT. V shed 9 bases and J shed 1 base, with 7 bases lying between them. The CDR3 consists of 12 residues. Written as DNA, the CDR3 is TGTGCCAGTCAGGGAAGCAATCAGCCCCAGCATTTT. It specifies CASQGSNQPQHF.

The CDR3 coding sequence is TGCAGTGCACTGGGACAGTCGAACTCCTACGAGCAGTACTTC. Translating it yields CSALGQSNSYEQYF. J is TRBJ2-7 and V is TRBV20-1, with 7 bases that match TRBD1. V gave up 6 bases and J gave up 0 bases; unmatched junction bases: 8. From germline, CDR1 is DFQATT and CDR2 SNEGSKA (reference sequence). The CDR3 has 14 residues.

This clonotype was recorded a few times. CDR3 coding DNA: TGTGCCAGCAGCTTAGGGCTCACGCGGGGAGATACGCAGTATTTT. It is translated as CASSLGLTRGDTQYF. V is TRBV7-2 and J is TRBJ2-3; weak D call: TRBD2 (6 bases). The CDR3 loop spans 15 amino acids. CDR1 and CDR2 (germline): SGHTA, FQGNSA. V lost 1 base to trimming and J lost 5 bases, with 13 bases between them. Variable domain in full (rest from reference TRBV7-2 and TRBJ2-3): GAGVSQSPSNKVTEKGKDVELRCDPISGHTALYWYRQSLGQGLEFLIYFQGNSAPDKSGLPSDRFSAERTGGSVSTLTIQRTQQEDSAVYLCASSLGLTRGDTQYFGPGTRLTVL.

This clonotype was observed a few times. As DNA, the CDR3 is TGTGCCAGCAGCCGCACCATGACTAGCTCCATAACCTACGAGCAGTACTTC. Its translation is CASSRTMTSSITYEQYF. V gene TRBV7-2 combines with J gene TRBJ2-7; 7 bases are a match to TRBD2. Losses at the gene ends were 5 bases for V and 2 bases for J; bases not matched to a gene: 15. There are 17 residues in the CDR3. The germline V gene encodes CDR1 SGHTA and CDR2 FQGNSA.

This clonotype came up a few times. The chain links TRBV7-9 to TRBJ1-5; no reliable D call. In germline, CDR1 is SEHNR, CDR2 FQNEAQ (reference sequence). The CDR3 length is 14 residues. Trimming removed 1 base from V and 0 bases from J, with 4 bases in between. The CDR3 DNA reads TGTGCCAGCAGCTTAGTTAGTAGCAATCAGCCCCAGCATTTT. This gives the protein CASSLVSSNQPQHF.

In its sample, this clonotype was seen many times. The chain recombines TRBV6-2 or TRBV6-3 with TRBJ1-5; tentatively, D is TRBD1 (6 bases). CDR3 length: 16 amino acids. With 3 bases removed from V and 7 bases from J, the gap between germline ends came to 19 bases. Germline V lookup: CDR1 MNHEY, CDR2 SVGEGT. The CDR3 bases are TGTGCCAGCAGTTATCCCCCGACAGGTGGGAGGCAGCCCCAGCATTTT. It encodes CASSYPPTGGRQPQHF.

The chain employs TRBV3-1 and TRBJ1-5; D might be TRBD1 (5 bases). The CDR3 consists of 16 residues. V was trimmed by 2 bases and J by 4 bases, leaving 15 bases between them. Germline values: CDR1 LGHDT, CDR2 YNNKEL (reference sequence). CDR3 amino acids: CASSQSLTELNQPQHF. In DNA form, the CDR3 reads TGTGCCAGCAGCCAATCCCTGACAGAGCTGAATCAGCCCCAGCATTTT.

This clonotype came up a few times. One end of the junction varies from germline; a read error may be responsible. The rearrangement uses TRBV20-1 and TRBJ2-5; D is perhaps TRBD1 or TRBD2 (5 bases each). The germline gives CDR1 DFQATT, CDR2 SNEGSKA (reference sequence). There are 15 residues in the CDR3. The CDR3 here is CSAGDGLEPLEAQYF. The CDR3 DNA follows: TGCAGTGCTGGGGACGGATTAGAGCCCTTAGAGGCCCAGTACTTC.

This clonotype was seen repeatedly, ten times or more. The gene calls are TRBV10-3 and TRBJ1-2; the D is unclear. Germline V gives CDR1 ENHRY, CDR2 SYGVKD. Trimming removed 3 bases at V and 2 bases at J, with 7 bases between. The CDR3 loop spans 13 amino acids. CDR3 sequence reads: CAISDDPNYGYTF. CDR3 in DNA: TGTGCCATCAGTGATGACCCGAACTATGGCTACACCTTC.

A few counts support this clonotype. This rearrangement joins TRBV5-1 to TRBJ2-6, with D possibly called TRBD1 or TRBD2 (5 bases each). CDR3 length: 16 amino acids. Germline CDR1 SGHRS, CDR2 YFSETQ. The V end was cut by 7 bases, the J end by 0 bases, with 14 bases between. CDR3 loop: CASGLGPDSGANVLTF. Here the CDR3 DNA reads TGCGCCAGCGGTTTGGGACCCGACTCTGGGGCCAACGTCCTGACTTTC.

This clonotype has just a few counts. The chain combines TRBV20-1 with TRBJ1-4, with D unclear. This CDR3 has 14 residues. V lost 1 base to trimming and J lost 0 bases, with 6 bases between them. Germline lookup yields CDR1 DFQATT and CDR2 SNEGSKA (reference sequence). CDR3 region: CSARAEATNEKLFF. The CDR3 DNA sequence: TGCAGTGCTAGAGCGGAGGCAACTAATGAAAAACTGTTTTTT.

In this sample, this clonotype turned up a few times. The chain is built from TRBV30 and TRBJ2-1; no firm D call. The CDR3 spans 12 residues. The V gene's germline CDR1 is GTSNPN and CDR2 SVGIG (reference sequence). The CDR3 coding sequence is TGTAGCTCTGATAGTCCGAACAATGAGCAGTTCTTC. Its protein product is CSSDSPNNEQFF.

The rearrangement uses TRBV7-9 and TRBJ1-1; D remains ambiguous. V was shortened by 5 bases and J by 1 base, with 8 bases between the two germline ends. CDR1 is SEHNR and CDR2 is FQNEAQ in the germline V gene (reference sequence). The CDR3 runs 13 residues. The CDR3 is CASSNGPNTEAFF. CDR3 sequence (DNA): TGTGCCAGCAGCAACGGGCCGAACACTGAAGCTTTCTTT.

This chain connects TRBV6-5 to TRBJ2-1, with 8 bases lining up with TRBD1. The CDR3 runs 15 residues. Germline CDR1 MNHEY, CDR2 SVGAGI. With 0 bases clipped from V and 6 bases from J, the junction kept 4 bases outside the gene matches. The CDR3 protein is CASSYSGTGSNEQFF. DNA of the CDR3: TGTGCCAGCAGTTACTCGGGGACAGGTTCCAATGAGCAGTTCTTC.

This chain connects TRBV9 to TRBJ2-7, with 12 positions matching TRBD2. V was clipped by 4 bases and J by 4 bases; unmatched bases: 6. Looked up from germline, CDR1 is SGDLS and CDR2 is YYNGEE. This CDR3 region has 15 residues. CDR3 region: CASSPHGTSGYEQYF. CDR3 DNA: TGTGCCAGCAGCCCCCACGGGACTAGCGGGTACGAGCAGTACTTC.